The 32 T cell receptor beta chains listed next were all sequenced from one sample in a study of regulatory T cells in long-lasting Graves disease. HTBI primers from iRepertoire and Arm-PCR of CDR3 regions yielded the TCR beta libraries. A single record per CDR3 protein comes from TCRdb applying MiXCR to the multiplex PCR reads. This table holds around 480,000 distinct CDR3 sequences, about 17% found once. Time point meaning: newly diagnosed GD, antithyroid drugs for less than 3 months. Generation of the TCR library employed RNA extracted from PBMCs. The same sample was also used in a study of T cells in Graves' hyperthyroidism and ophthalmopathy.

The sequencing here drew on peripheral blood mononuclear cells (PBMCs), taken at new diagnosis, from a patient treated with antithyroid drugs. The receptors come from a man aged 35 to 55 with Graves disease.

In its sample, this clonotype was seen many times. V and J are TRBV15 and TRBJ2-5; D uncertain. Trimming left V 1 base short and J 5 bases short, with 8 bases between. CDR3 length equals 13 residues. From germline, CDR1 is LNHNV and CDR2 YYDKDF (reference sequence). In DNA, the CDR3 is TGTGCCACCAGCAGAGGTATGGCGGAGACCCAGTACTTC. It translates to CATSRGMAETQYF.

This clonotype was counted a few times. The chain links TRBV6-1 to TRBJ1-3, with D possibly TRBD1 on 6 matching bases. The germline V and J ends were trimmed by 6 bases and 0 bases, with 18 bases remaining between them. The CDR3 is 17 residues long. Germline values: CDR1 MNHNS, CDR2 SASEGT. The CDR3 loop reads CASSALAGADSGNTIYF. CDR3 DNA: TGTGCCAGCAGCGCCCTGGCGGGGGCCGACTCTGGAAACACCATATATTTT.

This clonotype has a count of ten or more. This chain connects TRBV27 to TRBJ2-1; TRBD2 might be the D (5 bases). Trimming removed 5 bases from V and 6 bases from J, with 11 bases in between. This CDR3 contains 13 residues. Germline CDR1 reads MNHEY; CDR2 reads SMNVEV (reference sequence). CDR3 nucleotides: TGTGCCAGCAGTAGGGCTAGCAGCAATGAGCAGTTCTTC. It encodes CASSRASSNEQFF.

This clonotype showed up just a few times. CDR3 sequence (DNA): TGTGCCAGCACGACAGGGCGGGTCAATGAGCAGTTCTTC. This codes for CASTTGRVNEQFF. The rearrangement links TRBV6-2 or TRBV6-3 to TRBJ2-1, with 7 bases identical to TRBD1. Per the germline V gene, CDR1 is MNHEY and CDR2 is SVGEGT. Trimming cost V 7 bases and J 6 bases; bases outside gene matches: 6. CDR3 size: 13 residues.

Comment on this clonotype: This CDR3 is missing its conserved last phenylalanine or tryptophan, likely due to a read error. This chain joins TRBV20-1 and TRBJ1-5, with a possible D match to TRBD1 (6 bases). CDR3 length equals 15 residues. Germline V gene lookup returns CDR1 DFQATT and CDR2 SNEGSKA (reference sequence). With 1 base removed from V and 6 bases from J, the gap between germline ends came to 16 bases. The DNA of the CDR3 is TGCAGTGCTAGAGGTGGAGGGGGGTTCGGTCAGCCCCAGCATCTT. Its protein product is CSARGGGGFGQPQHL.

This clonotype was recorded many times. The chain employs TRBV28 and TRBJ2-5; possibly TRBD1 for D (5 bases). CDR3 size: 14 residues. The germline CDR1 and CDR2 sequences are MDHEN and SYDVKM. The germline V and J ends were trimmed by 7 bases and 7 bases, with 19 bases remaining between them. The CDR3 here is CASTGAALLGTQYF. In nucleotides, the CDR3 is TGTGCCAGCACTGGGGCAGCTCTGCTCGGGACCCAGTACTTC.

Comments on this clonotype: One end of the junction does not line up with germline, which may come from a read error. The genes are TRBV5-1 and TRBJ2-3; perhaps TRBD2 as D (6 bases). The CDR3 has 14 residues. The germline CDR1 and CDR2 sequences are SGHRS and YFSETQ. This CDR3 is CAGSLNGRGYTQYF. CDR3 sequence (DNA): TGCGCCGGCAGCTTGAACGGGAGAGGATATACGCAGTATTTT.

This clonotype showed up just a few times. The V call is TRBV5-1, the J call TRBJ2-5, with 8 bases fitting TRBD2. With 4 bases clipped from V and 0 bases from J, the junction kept 2 bases outside the gene matches. Germline lookup yields CDR1 SGHRS and CDR2 YFSETQ. The CDR3 runs 14 residues. The CDR3 DNA is TGCGCCAGCAGCGTAGCGGGGAACCAAGAGACCCAGTACTTC. This encodes CASSVAGNQETQYF.

The gene calls are TRBV5-1 and TRBJ1-1; TRBD1 agrees at 10 bases. The CDR3 runs to 15 residues. In germline, CDR1 is SGHRS, CDR2 YFSETQ. Trimming cost V 2 bases and J 7 bases; bases outside gene matches: 8. The CDR3 DNA reads TGCGCCAGCAGCTTCGGGACAGGGGTTTCTGGTGAAGCTTTCTTT. It encodes CASSFGTGVSGEAFF.

This clonotype was recorded many times. The V call is TRBV11-2, the J call TRBJ2-4, with 10 bases aligning to TRBD2. Germline V gives CDR1 SGHAT, CDR2 FQNNGV. This CDR3 has 17 residues. V gave up 6 bases and J gave up 2 bases; unmatched junction bases: 10. CDR3 loop: CASSALGLADPKNIQYF. DNA of the CDR3: TGTGCCAGCAGTGCTCTAGGACTAGCGGATCCCAAAAACATTCAGTACTTC.

V gene TRBV27 combines with J gene TRBJ2-7; D gene uncertain. Trimming stripped 6 bases from V and 1 base from J, with 10 bases between. The length of the CDR3 is 13 residues. Germline V gives CDR1 MNHEY, CDR2 SMNVEV (reference sequence). The CDR3 region has the DNA TGTGCCAGCAGGTTGATCGGATCCTACGAGCAGTACTTC. Translated: CASRLIGSYEQYF.

This clonotype has a count of ten or more. V is TRBV28 and J is TRBJ2-3; the D gene could be TRBD1 or TRBD2 (7 bases each). The CDR3 has 15 amino acids. The germline gives CDR1 MDHEN, CDR2 SYDVKM. Trimming removed 2 bases from V and 3 bases from J, with 12 bases in between. Written as DNA, the CDR3 is TGTGCCAGCAGTTTAGTTCAGGGGGGGACAGATACGCAGTATTTT. Its translation is CASSLVQGGTDTQYF.

There are many counts of this clonotype. The chain couples TRBV5-1 to TRBJ2-1, with a possible D match to TRBD2 (6 bases). This CDR3 contains 14 residues. V was clipped by 4 bases and J by 7 bases, with 15 bases between them. The germline V gene has CDR1 SGHRS and CDR2 YFSETQ. This CDR3 is CASSLEGLWNEQFF. CDR3 coding DNA: TGCGCCAGCAGCCTTGAGGGACTGTGGAATGAGCAGTTCTTC.

The CDR3 region has the DNA TGCAGCGTTGAGAAGGGGAACGCAGATACGCAGTATTTT. It translates to CSVEKGNADTQYF. V gene TRBV29-1 combines with J gene TRBJ2-3, with D tentatively TRBD1 (5 bases). Trimming left V 3 bases short and J 4 bases short, with 11 bases between. This CDR3 is 13 amino acids long. Germline V gives CDR1 SQVTM, CDR2 ANQGSEA.

The chain couples TRBV12-3 or TRBV12-4 to TRBJ2-2; D might be TRBD1 (6 bases). The CDR3 contains 14 residues. Trimming took 6 bases from V and 7 from J, leaving 15 bases between them. The CDR3 bases are TGTGCCAGCAGGGGGCTACAGGGAATCGGGGAGCTGTTTTTT. This encodes CASRGLQGIGELFF.

This clonotype was picked up many times. V usage is TRBV30 and J usage is TRBJ2-2; 13 nucleotides line up with TRBD2. J gave up 2 bases and V 5 bases, and 2 bases lay outside the gene matches. Germline assignment: CDR1 GTSNPN and CDR2 SVGIG (reference sequence). The CDR3 has 15 residues. DNA for the CDR3: TGTGCCTGGGGACTAGCGGGAGCTAACACCGGGGAGCTGTTTTTT. This gives the protein CAWGLAGANTGELFF.

Details on this clonotype: A single base separates this from a much larger clone, so it may be a read error. The chain links TRBV6-2 or TRBV6-3 to TRBJ2-1; D remains ambiguous. Germline CDR1 is MNHEY and CDR2 is SVGEGT. The CDR3 spans 15 residues. CDR3 amino acids: CASSYIDPAYNERFF. The CDR3, as DNA: TGTGCCAGCAGTTACATCGACCCAGCCTACAATGAGCGGTTCTTC.

This clonotype appeared many times. The chain uses TRBV3-1 and TRBJ2-1; TRBD2 matches at 13 bases. The CDR3 totals 17 residues. Germline V gene sequence: CDR1 LGHDT, CDR2 YNNKEL (reference sequence). With V trimmed by 1 base and J by 8 bases, 8 bases remained unmatched. This CDR3 is CASSQGRWTSGSDEQFF. The CDR3 nucleotides are TGTGCCAGCAGCCAAGGAAGGTGGACTAGCGGGAGCGATGAGCAGTTCTTC.

The chain links TRBV20-1 to TRBJ2-7, with TRBD2 identical over 16 bases. The J segment lost 3 bases and the V segment lost 4 bases, leaving 9 bases of the junction unmatched. This CDR3 has 17 residues. Germline CDR1 reads DFQATT; CDR2 reads SNEGSKA (reference sequence). CDR3 loop: CSATKAGLAGGSYEQYF. Here the CDR3 DNA reads TGCAGTGCTACAAAAGCGGGACTAGCGGGAGGGAGCTACGAGCAGTACTTC.

On this clonotype itself: A read error may explain this, as a much larger clone is one base away. Given the absence of the conserved phenylalanine or tryptophan at the CDR3 end, a read error is likely. The chain couples TRBV20-1 to TRBJ1-1, with 9 bases fitting TRBD1. The CDR3 loop spans 12 amino acids. Germline trimming cut 6 bases from V and 5 bases from J; bases unmatched to any gene: 4. The germline V gene has CDR1 DFQATT and CDR2 SNEGSKA (reference sequence). Here the CDR3 DNA reads TGCAGTGCCCGGACAGGGGCGACTGAAGCTTTCTTA. This translates into CSARTGATEAFL.

In its sample, this clonotype was seen many times. The genes are TRBV7-9 and TRBJ1-2, with D uncertain. V lost 5 bases to trimming and J lost 6 bases, with 22 bases between them. The CDR3 has 16 amino acids. The germline V gene encodes CDR1 SEHNR and CDR2 FQNEAQ (reference sequence). CDR3 protein: CASSHPTPGKKHGYTF. The CDR3 DNA reads as TGTGCCAGCAGCCACCCCACCCCCGGGAAAAAACATGGCTACACCTTC.

This clonotype has more than one count but fewer than ten. The V and J genes are TRBV14 and TRBJ2-7, with D perhaps matching TRBD1 (6 bases). V shed 4 bases and J shed 4 bases, with 14 bases lying between them. Germline V gene sequence: CDR1 SGHDN, CDR2 FVKESK. CDR3 length: 14 residues. The CDR3 protein is CASSRGPLLYEQYF. The CDR3 DNA is TGTGCCAGCAGCCGGGGGCCTTTACTTTACGAGCAGTACTTC.

This CDR3 reads CATSSRFGYEQYF. As DNA, the CDR3 is TGTGCCACCAGCTCCAGGTTCGGCTACGAGCAGTACTTC. V gene TRBV15 combines with J gene TRBJ2-7; D gene ambiguous. This CDR3 has 13 amino acids. The germline gives CDR1 LNHNV, CDR2 YYDKDF (reference sequence). Trimming pared 5 bases from V and 3 bases from J, leaving 11 bases between. Together with reference TRBV15 and TRBJ2-7, the CDR3 gives the full variable domain: DAMVIQNPRYQVTQFGKPVTLSCSQTLNHNVMYWYQQKSSQAPKLLFHYYDKDFNNEADTPDNFQSRRPNTSFCFLDIRSPGLGDTAMYLCATSSRFGYEQYFGPGTRLTVT.

The chain combines TRBV18 with TRBJ2-6; D uncertain. Germline assignment: CDR1 KGHSH and CDR2 LQKENI. This CDR3 has 19 residues. The V and J ends lost 1 base and 0 bases respectively, with 16 bases between them. The CDR3 loop is CASSPLIQTPSSGANVLTF. CDR3 coding DNA: TGTGCCAGCTCACCACTCATACAGACACCGAGCTCTGGGGCCAACGTCCTGACTTTC.

The sample holds many counts of this clonotype. The chain couples TRBV11-2 to TRBJ2-1; D perhaps matches TRBD2 (5 bases). V was cut by 5 bases and J by 9 bases, with 20 bases left in between. This CDR3 is built from 15 residues. CDR1 is SGHAT and CDR2 is FQNNGV in the germline V gene. DNA of the CDR3: TGTGCCAGCAGCATGAGGACGGGAAGACCACTTGAGCAGTTCTTC. This sequence encodes CASSMRTGRPLEQFF.

There are a few counts of this clonotype. The V gene is TRBV12-3 or TRBV12-4, the J gene TRBJ2-6, with 7 bases identical to TRBD2. The CDR3 loop spans 17 amino acids. J was trimmed by 1 base and V by 1 base; bases with no gene match: 4. The CDR3 DNA reads as TGTGCCAGCAGTTTAGATATGGGGGGGTCTGGGGCCAACGTCCTGACTTTC. Its protein is CASSLDMGGSGANVLTF.

This clonotype has more than one count but fewer than ten. The chain carries TRBV5-8 and TRBJ2-4, with no clear D. The germline V gene encodes CDR1 SGHTS and CDR2 YDEGEE. The CDR3 runs to 12 residues. The V and J ends lost 2 bases and 9 bases respectively, with 9 bases between them. This CDR3 reads CASSLHGGIQYF. DNA of the CDR3: TGTGCCAGCAGCTTACACGGCGGCATTCAGTACTTC.

This clonotype showed up many times. The chain employs TRBV18 and TRBJ1-1; tentatively, D is TRBD1 (5 bases). CDR1 is KGHSH, CDR2 LQKENI, per germline. Trimming took 1 base from V and 4 from J, leaving 10 bases between them. The CDR3 extends over 14 amino acids. CDR3 amino acids: CASSPQGRGTEAFF. For the CDR3, the DNA is TGTGCCAGCTCACCACAGGGACGTGGCACTGAAGCTTTCTTT.

This clonotype was counted only a few times. The chain carries TRBV6-2 or TRBV6-3 and TRBJ1-1; maybe TRBD1 (6 bases). The V and J ends lost 8 bases and 0 bases respectively, with 22 bases between them. The length of the CDR3 is 17 residues. Germline V CDR1 and CDR2: MNHEY, SVGEGT. The CDR3 DNA is TGTGCCAGCCACCCGATTCTTACAGGGCCCGTGAACACTGAAGCTTTCTTT. Its translation: CASHPILTGPVNTEAFF.

The J gene is TRBJ2-2, the V gene TRBV28; 7 nucleotides agree with TRBD1. Trimming cost V 5 bases and J 2 bases; bases outside gene matches: 8. Per germline, CDR1 MDHEN and CDR2 SYDVKM. CDR3 length equals 16 residues. CDR3 in DNA: TGTGCCAGCAGTCTCGCCGGGACAGCCAACACCGGGGAGCTGTTTTTT. Its translation: CASSLAGTANTGELFF.

Many counts were recorded for this clonotype. The gene calls are TRBV20-1 and TRBJ2-5, with TRBD1 as a possible D gene (5 bases). Germline V gene lookup returns CDR1 DFQATT and CDR2 SNEGSKA (reference sequence). Trimming took off 6 bases at V and 0 bases at J, with 14 bases between the two ends. The CDR3 is made up of 14 amino acids. The CDR3 loop reads CSARPYRYQETQYF. In DNA form, the CDR3 reads TGCAGTGCCCGCCCTTACAGGTACCAAGAGACCCAGTACTTC.

The V and J genes are TRBV12-3 or TRBV12-4 and TRBJ1-6, with D perhaps matching TRBD1 (5 bases). The CDR3 has 16 residues. Trimming shortened V by 5 bases and J by 9 bases, and 20 bases separated the two germline ends. CDR3: CASSPPGTPGGSPLHF. As DNA, the CDR3 is TGTGCCAGCAGTCCGCCCGGGACCCCGGGCGGTTCACCCCTCCACTTT.